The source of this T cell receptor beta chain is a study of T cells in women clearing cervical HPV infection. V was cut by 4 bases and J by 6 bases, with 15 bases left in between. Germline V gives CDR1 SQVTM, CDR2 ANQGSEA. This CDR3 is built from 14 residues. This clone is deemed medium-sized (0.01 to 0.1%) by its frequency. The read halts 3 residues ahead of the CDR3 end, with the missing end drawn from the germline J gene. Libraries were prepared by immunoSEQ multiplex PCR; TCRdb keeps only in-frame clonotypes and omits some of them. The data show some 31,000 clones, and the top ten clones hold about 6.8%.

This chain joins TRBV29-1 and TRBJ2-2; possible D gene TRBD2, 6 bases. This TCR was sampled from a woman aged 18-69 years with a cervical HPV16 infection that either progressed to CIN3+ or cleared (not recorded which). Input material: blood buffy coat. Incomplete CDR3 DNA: TGCAGCGTTGGTGGGCAGGGAGGTTCCGGGGAG. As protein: CSVGGQGGSGE. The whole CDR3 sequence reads CSVGGQGGSGELFF.